Shown below are 2 T cell receptor beta chains from a single sample sequenced in a study of read filtering for tumor transcriptome and immune sequencing. Molecular barcoded adaptors covering alpha/delta and beta/gamma chains were used on approximately 400 ng RNA. MiXCR, run by TCRdb on the reads, gives a single entry per CDR3 protein. The repertoire has 42,000 or so distinct CDR3 sequences, roughly 13% of them found once; the top ten carry approximately 30%. Sequencing used a population of CD138-negative cells sorted from bone marrow. Receptors originate from a donor over 35 with multiple myeloma.

This clonotype occurred many times. The rearrangement uses TRBV5-1 and TRBJ2-3; perhaps TRBD1 as D (6 bases). Germline V CDR1 and CDR2: SGHRS, YFSETQ. This CDR3 is 14 amino acids long. With 4 bases removed from V and 4 bases from J, the gap between germline ends came to 13 bases. CDR3 region: CASSKDSLADTQYF. CDR3 DNA sequence: TGCGCCAGCAGCAAGGACAGCTTGGCAGATACGCAGTATTTT. Variable domain in full (rest from reference TRBV5-1 and TRBJ2-3): KAGVTQTPRYLIKTRGQQVTLSCSPISGHRSVSWYQQTPGQGLQFLFEYFSETQRNKGNFPGRFSGRQFSNSRSEMNVSTLELGDSALYLCASSKDSLADTQYFGPGTRLTVL.

About this clonotype itself: With a much larger clone just one base away, this may be a read error. The CDR3 coding sequence is TGTGCCAGCAGCTTAGGACTAGCGGGAGGGCCGGTAATCGGGACCCAGTACTTC. Amino acid sequence: CASSLGLAGGPVIGTQYF. The V and J genes are TRBV7-2 and TRBJ2-5; 14 bases agree with TRBD2. CDR1 SGHTA and CDR2 FQGNSA come from the germline V gene. The trim removed 1 base at V and 7 bases at J, leaving 11 bases unmatched. The CDR3 consists of 18 residues.